Detailed here is one T cell receptor (beta chain). The antigen it recognizes is unknown. Nothing much larger sits one base from this clone, and base qualities are not available. The data derive from a study of blood T cells in healthy people across ages (dated by TCRdb to about 2015). As for the study more broadly: In model experiments, template switching captured about one uniquely barcoded TCR beta cDNA molecule for every two T cells. The study analyzed two additional independent replicas of 1 million unique cDNA reads from the same blood draw for two donors, one aged 18 to 29 and one aged 80 or older. To track age-related changes in TCR beta repertoire diversity, the study relied on deep sequencing normalized with unique cDNA molecular identifiers. Donors of different ages were randomly distributed across sequencing lanes to avoid experimental bias. Donors were grouped into four age groups: young (average approximately 15 years), middle-aged (over 35), aged (about 60) and long-lived (less than 85). Results and caveats for the whole study, not just this receptor: Because profiling used bulk unsorted PBMCs, naive and antigen-experienced compartments could not be compared conclusively. Estimates of total diversity from one million sequenced T cells were regarded as lower bounds and underestimates. As age increased, observed TCR beta diversity per million T cells dropped in a roughly linear way, and a significant reduction was already evident by age about 36. The percentage of naive T cells measured by flow cytometry correlated strongly with observed TCR beta diversity. The CMV infection status of donors was not known, potentially confounding age-related changes in expanded clonotypes. Compared with the aged group, the long-lived group had more naive CD4+ T cells, fewer expanded clones and increased TCR diversity, suggesting age selection.

Donors were 39 systemically healthy Caucasian individuals from Russia aged 6 to 90 years. Each donor gave about 9.8 milliliters of peripheral blood, drawn into EDTA-treated Vacutainer tubes. PBMCs were isolated by Ficoll-Paque density-gradient centrifugation, with at least 6 million obtained per sample. Trizol reagent was used to extract total RNA from PBMCs, with at least 6 micrograms per sample. Naive CD45RAhigh/CD27high T cell percentages were measured by flow cytometry on a PBMC aliquot from every donor. Libraries were constructed by 5' RACE. The sequencing machine was an Illumina HiSeq 2500. A second PCR of about 7 to 12 cycles was run with a J-beta primer mix and a sample-barcoded 5' primer. A unique molecular identifier was introduced onto each TCR beta cDNA molecule by a template-switch 5' adaptor carrying 12 random nucleotides. At least 3 million CDR3-containing paired-end reads were obtained from each sample. All of the RNA was converted into first-strand cDNA using the Mint cDNA synthesis kit, with a TRBC-specific oligonucleotide serving as the primer. Following uracil-DNA glycosylase treatment, all cDNA underwent a first 18-cycle PCR with the universal primers M1SS and BC2_uni_R. Per the authors' processing: For normalization, 1 million high-quality reads were randomly selected from each sample, with every read carrying a distinct molecular identifier. Instead of being binned into consensus sequences, reads that shared molecular identifiers were thrown out. MiTCR, run with a Q25 quality threshold and the strictest error-elimination algorithm, handled CDR3 identification, clonotype clustering and error correction. A nonparametric unseen species model with Euler transformation was used to estimate lower-bound total TCR beta diversity. TCRdb reprocessing: public reads trimmed at Q25 with fastp, clones called with MiXCR, in-frame beta chains kept. Rows merge per CDR3 protein into single entries with the most common DNA and genes. V and J calls and clone size were set by TCRdb, not the authors. Across this sample there are roughly 800,000 distinct CDR3 sequences, with about 55% seen only once. Roughly 37% of the sample goes to the ten largest clones.

The receptor was isolated from a man aged 80 or over in good health. Sequenced input: blood.

The DNA sequence is as follows: TGTGCCAGCAGCTTAATAGGGTCCGGGCAAGAGACCCAGTACTTC. This yields the protein CASSLIGSGQETQYF. This chain joins TRBV11-2 to TRBJ2-5, with the identity of the D gene unclear. The germline V gene supplies CDR1 SGHAT and CDR2 FQNNGV. From its cysteine to its phenylalanine, the CDR3 spans 15 amino acids. Of all the DNA, just the CDR3 is kept, 45 bases in frame from base 1. V lost 2 bases and J lost 2 bases; the stretch between them is 12 bases long.